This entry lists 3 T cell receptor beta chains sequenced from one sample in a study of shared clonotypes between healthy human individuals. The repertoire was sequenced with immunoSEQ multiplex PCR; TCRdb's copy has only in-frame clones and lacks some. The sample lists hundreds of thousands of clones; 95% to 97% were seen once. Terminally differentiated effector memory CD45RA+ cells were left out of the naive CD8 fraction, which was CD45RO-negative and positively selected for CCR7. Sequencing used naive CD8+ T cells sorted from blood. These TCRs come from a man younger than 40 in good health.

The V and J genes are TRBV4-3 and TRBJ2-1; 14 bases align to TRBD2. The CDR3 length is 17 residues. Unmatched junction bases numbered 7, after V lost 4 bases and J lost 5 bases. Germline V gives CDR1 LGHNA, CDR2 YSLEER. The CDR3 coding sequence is TGCGCCAGCAGCCCCGGGACTAGCGGGAGTCTTAACAATGAGCAGTTCTTC. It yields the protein CASSPGTSGSLNNEQFF.

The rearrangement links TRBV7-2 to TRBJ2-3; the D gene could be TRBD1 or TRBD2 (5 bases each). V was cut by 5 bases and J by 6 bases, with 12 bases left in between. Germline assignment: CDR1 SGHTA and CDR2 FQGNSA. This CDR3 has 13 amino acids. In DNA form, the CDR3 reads TGTGCCAGCAGCCCGGGGCCCCTGGATACGCAGTATTTT. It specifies CASSPGPLDTQYF.

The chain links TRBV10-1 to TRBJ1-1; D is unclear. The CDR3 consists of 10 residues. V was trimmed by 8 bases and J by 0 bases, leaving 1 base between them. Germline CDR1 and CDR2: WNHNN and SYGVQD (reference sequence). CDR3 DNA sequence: TGCGCCAGCCTGAACACTGAAGCTTTCTTT. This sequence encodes CASLNTEAFF.